The entry that follows covers one T cell receptor (beta chain) sequence. As yet, its antigen is unknown. This specimen comes from a study of cytomegalovirus exposure and HLA in healthy donors. Findings of the study overall: In vitro testing confirmed a few CMV-associated chains as specific for CMV antigens.

The germline V gene encodes CDR1 KGHSH and CDR2 LQKENI. The CDR3 spans 14 residues. J was trimmed by 2 bases and V by 5 bases; bases with no gene match: 5. Use of 60 Vbeta and 13 Jbeta primers characterized the PCR. Sequenced by immunoSEQ multiplex PCR; TCRdb stores in-frame clones only, minus some. The sample yields 110,000 to 150,000 clones, about 85% seen once. The sequencing input was PBMCs. V gene TRBV18 combines with J gene TRBJ1-1, with TRBD1 identical over 7 bases. The TCR originated in a boy under 10 years old in good health and CMV-seronegative. The CDR3 here is CASSGTDPNTEAFF. CDR3 DNA: TGTGCCAGCTCAGGGACAGACCCTAACACTGAAGCTTTCTTT.